The 10 T cell receptor beta chains reported below all come from one sample, sequenced in a study of beta chain features in type 1 diabetes. Every bit of the isolated RNA underwent reverse transcription, so sequencing read expressed TCRB transcripts. Profiled with immunoSEQ multiplex PCR; TCRdb holds only in-frame clones, not every one. This table holds just over 600,000 clones, 15% to 19% found once. Sequenced material: naive CD4+ T cells from blood. These receptor sequences come from a man younger than 30 in good health.

This chain's CDR3 is CASTARAGIEQYF. The DNA for the CDR3 is TGTGCCAGCACCGCCCGGGCGGGAATCGAGCAGTACTTC. The V call is TRBV6-5, the J call TRBJ2-7, with a weak D call TRBD2 (6 bases). Germline-derived CDR1 and CDR2 are MNHEY and SVGAGI. Trimming pared 7 bases from V and 6 bases from J, leaving 16 bases between. This CDR3 is built from 13 residues.

This clone was counted between two and nine times. The chain couples TRBV2 to TRBJ2-5; tentatively, D is TRBD1 (5 bases). The germline V gene encodes CDR1 SNHLY and CDR2 FYNNEI. V was pared by 0 bases and J by 1 base, with 9 bases between. The CDR3 runs 15 residues. CDR3 loop: CASSEAGAGQETQYF. Here the CDR3 DNA reads TGTGCCAGCAGTGAAGCTGGGGCAGGCCAAGAGACCCAGTACTTC.

The chain is built from TRBV7-9 and TRBJ2-7; 9 nucleotides match TRBD1. Germline CDR1 reads SEHNR; CDR2 reads FQNEAQ (reference sequence). V lost 5 bases, J lost 3 bases, and 5 bases stayed unmatched. This CDR3 contains 14 residues. In DNA form, the CDR3 reads TGTGCCAGCAGCGACGGGACAGGGCTCTACGAGCAGTACTTC. Protein sequence: CASSDGTGLYEQYF.

This chain connects TRBV25-1 to TRBJ1-2; D call uncertain. The CDR3 contains 13 residues. Trimming removed 2 bases at V and 2 bases at J, with 6 bases between. CDR1 and CDR2 (germline): MGHDK, SYGVNS. This CDR3 is CASSEQQNYGYTF. The CDR3 nucleotides are TGTGCCAGCAGTGAACAACAGAACTATGGCTACACCTTC.

The rearrangement uses TRBV4-1 and TRBJ2-5; D is unclear. Germline CDR1 and CDR2: MGHRA and YSYEKL. V dropped 0 bases and J dropped 4 bases, with 6 bases sitting between them. This CDR3 spans 13 amino acids. The chain's CDR3 is CASSQDVGETQYF. CDR3 DNA sequence: TGCGCCAGCAGCCAAGATGTGGGAGAGACCCAGTACTTC.

The chain couples TRBV14 to TRBJ2-7; the D gene is possibly TRBD1 (5 bases). Trimming left V 0 bases short and J 2 bases short, with 14 bases between. This CDR3 is 16 amino acids long. Germline V gene lookup returns CDR1 SGHDN and CDR2 FVKESK. The CDR3 loop is CASSQEGRGRTYEQYF. DNA of the CDR3: TGTGCCAGCAGCCAAGAGGGTAGGGGTAGAACCTACGAGCAGTACTTC. The full variable domain, its missing parts supplied by reference TRBV14 and TRBJ2-7, is EAGVTQFPSHSVIEKGQTVTLRCDPISGHDNLYWYRRVMGKEIKFLLHFVKESKQDESGMPNNRFLAERTGGTYSTLKVQPAELEDSGVYFCASSQEGRGRTYEQYFGPGTRLTVT.

This rearrangement joins TRBV18 to TRBJ2-2, with D possibly being TRBD1 (5 bases). V was cut by 2 bases and J by 3 bases, with 10 bases left in between. Germline lookup yields CDR1 KGHSH and CDR2 LQKENI. There are 15 residues in the CDR3. CDR3 amino acids: CASSPVDTDTGELFF. As DNA, the CDR3 is TGTGCCAGCTCACCAGTGGACACTGACACCGGGGAGCTGTTTTTT.

The V gene is TRBV6-6, the J gene TRBJ2-7, with D possibly being TRBD2 (5 bases). CDR1 and CDR2 (germline): MNHNY, SVGAGI (reference sequence). V lost 4 bases to trimming and J lost 2 bases, with 12 bases between them. This CDR3 has 14 residues. In nucleotides, the CDR3 is TGTGCCAGCAGTTCAAAGGGAGCGACCTACGAGCAGTACTTC. Translated: CASSSKGATYEQYF.

A few counts support this clone. The same CDR3 is also encoded by other DNA sequences in this sample. This chain links TRBV29-1 with TRBJ1-1; 7 bases are shared with TRBD1. This CDR3 contains 12 residues. Germline trimming cut 6 bases from V and 4 bases from J; bases unmatched to any gene: 5. Germline-derived CDR1 and CDR2 are SQVTM and ANQGSEA. The CDR3 region is CSVRTGGTEAFF. The CDR3 DNA reads as TGCAGCGTCCGGACAGGCGGCACTGAAGCTTTCTTT.

This clone was seen more than once but under ten times. The J gene is TRBJ2-1, the V gene TRBV2; D uncertain. This CDR3 is 11 amino acids long. CDR1 is SNHLY, CDR2 FYNNEI, per germline. V was shortened by 5 bases and J by 10 bases, with 9 bases between the two germline ends. The CDR3 coding sequence is TGTGCCAGCAGTATCTCCCAAGAGCAGTTCTTC. Protein product: CASSISQEQFF.